The TCR beta chain under discussion was sequenced for a study of beta chain features in type 1 diabetes. The investigators reverse transcribed all of the isolated RNA, so they sequenced expressed TCRB transcripts. Libraries were prepared by immunoSEQ multiplex PCR; TCRdb keeps only in-frame clonotypes and omits some of them. The data contain 40,000 to 65,000 clones, 60% to 70% of them singletons. Cells sorted by CD45RO/CCR7/CD25/CD127/CD95/CD27 comprised CD4+ naive, central memory, regulatory and stem cell-like memory cells. Points from the study as a whole: The naive, central memory and Treg TCRB repertoires of patients appeared to be more similar to one another than those of healthy donors. TCRB CDR3 length was moderately but significantly reduced in all four CD4+ subsets of Type 1 diabetes patients.

About this clone itself: No antigen is known for it.

The source of this sequence is a woman aged 30 to 39 with type 1 diabetes. Sample: stem cell memory CD4+ T cells from blood.

The CDR3: CASSRGGYTDTQYF. DNA of the CDR3: TGCGCCAGCAGCCGTGGAGGCTACACAGATACGCAGTATTTT. The V and J genes are TRBV4-1 and TRBJ2-3; TRBD2 might be the D (5 bases). Germline V lookup: CDR1 MGHRA, CDR2 YSYEKL. Trimming removed 4 bases from V and 2 bases from J, with 10 bases in between. The CDR3 is 14 amino acids.